This TCR beta chain was identified in a study of T cells in Graves' hyperthyroidism and ophthalmopathy. The table lists this clonotype with a few counts. Its antigen is undetermined. General study points: Most thyroid clonotypes expanded above 0.001 appeared in blood too.

Aged 18 to 65, the patients had hyperthyroidism that was newly diagnosed and had lasted under 2 months. Uncontrolled infection, other autoimmune disease, pregnancy or lactation led to exclusion. Germline V lookup: CDR1 MGHRA, CDR2 YSYEKL. The CDR3 is 16 amino acids. V lost 0 bases, J lost 5 bases, and 13 bases lay in between. Regions amplified from RNA transcripts were the TCR beta CDR3 regions. An initial round of RT-PCR targeting the TCR CDR3 relied on the HTBI primer set. TCRdb reprocessed the multiplex PCR reads with MiXCR, giving one entry per CDR3 protein. The sample lists 600,000 to 750,000 distinct CDR3 sequences; roughly 17% were seen once.

The chain joins TRBV4-1 to TRBJ2-2, with a possible D match to TRBD2 (5 bases). Sequencing input: blood. This TCR derives from a man over 45 with Graves' hyperthyroidism. For the CDR3, the DNA is TGCGCCAGCAGCCAAGATCATGGACTTCGAACCGGGGAGCTGTTTTTT. Amino acids: CASSQDHGLRTGELFF.